This T cell receptor beta chain was found in a study of cytotoxic CD8 clonotypes in ibrutinib-treated CLL. There are 15 residues in the CDR3. Trimming took 7 bases from V and 3 from J, leaving 15 bases between them. Germline CDR1 reads SNHLY; CDR2 reads FYNNEI. Using immunoSEQ multiplex PCR, the repertoire was profiled, and TCRdb retains in-frame clones only, with some absent. The sample lists 19,000 or so clones; 64% were seen once. Study-wide findings and caveats: Clonality went up at ibrutinib response and then declined back toward baseline at progression. Public clonotypes occurred uncommonly; on treatment, they contracted or remained stable.

A remark on this clone: The antigen is not known.

Here the sequenced sample was PBMCs, taken after 12 months of ibrutinib treatment. The clonotype comes from a human donor with chronic lymphocytic leukemia. The V call is TRBV2, the J call TRBJ2-2; D may be TRBD2 (5 bases). This CDR3 reads CASTVEGADTGELFF. DNA of the CDR3: TGTGCCAGCACGGTCGAGGGAGCGGACACCGGGGAGCTGTTTTTT.